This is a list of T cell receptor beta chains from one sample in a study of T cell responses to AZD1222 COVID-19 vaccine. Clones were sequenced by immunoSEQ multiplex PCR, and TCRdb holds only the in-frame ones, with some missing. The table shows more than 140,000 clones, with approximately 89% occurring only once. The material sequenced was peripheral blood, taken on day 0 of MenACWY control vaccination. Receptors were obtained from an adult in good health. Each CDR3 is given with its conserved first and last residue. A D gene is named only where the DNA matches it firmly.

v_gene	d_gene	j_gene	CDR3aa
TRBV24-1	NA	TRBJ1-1	CATSDSWSTEAFF
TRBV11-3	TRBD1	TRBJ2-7	CASSAWGQGGYEQYF
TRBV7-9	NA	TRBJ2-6	CASSLKYEGMRTGANVLTF
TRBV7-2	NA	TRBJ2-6	CASSPETSVLTF
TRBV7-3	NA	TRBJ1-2	CASSLTRNRGYTF
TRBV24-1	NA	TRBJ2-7	CATSEGGGGIHEQYF
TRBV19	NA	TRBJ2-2	CASSQGTGELFF
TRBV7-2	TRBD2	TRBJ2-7	CASSFTSGGTYEQYF
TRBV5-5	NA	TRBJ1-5	CASSYGGFSNQPQHF
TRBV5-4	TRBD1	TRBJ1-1	CASSSKTGGTEAFF
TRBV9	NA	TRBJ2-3	CASSVFGVHTDTQYF
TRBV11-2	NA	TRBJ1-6	CASSFQRNSPLHF
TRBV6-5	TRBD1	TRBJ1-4	CASSYRGRGEKLFF
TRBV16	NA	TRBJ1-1	CASSQGTKAFF
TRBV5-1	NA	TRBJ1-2	CASSFSANYGYTF
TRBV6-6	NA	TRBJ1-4	CASSYDRPLEKLFF
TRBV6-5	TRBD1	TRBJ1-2	CASSYHDRGGYTF
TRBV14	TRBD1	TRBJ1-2	CASSPHDRVLAFGYTF
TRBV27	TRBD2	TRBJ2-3	CASSLFVFGRARTDTQYF
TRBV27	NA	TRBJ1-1	CASSLGALNTEAFF
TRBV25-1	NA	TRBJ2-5	CASSGGDAGETQYF
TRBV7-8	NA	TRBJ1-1	CASSIWATEAFF
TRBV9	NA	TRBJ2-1	CASSGRVNEQFF
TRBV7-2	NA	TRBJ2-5	CASSLLGQGQETQYF
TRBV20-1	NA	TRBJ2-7	CSATLHEQYF
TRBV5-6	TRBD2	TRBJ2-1	CASSFGLAGYNEQFF
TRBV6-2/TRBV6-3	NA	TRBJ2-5	CASSYGGTQETQYF
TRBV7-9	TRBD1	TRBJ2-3	CASSTGGGTDTQYF
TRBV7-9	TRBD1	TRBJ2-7	CASSPRQGSYEQYF
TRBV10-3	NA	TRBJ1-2	CAITGHSRDGYTF
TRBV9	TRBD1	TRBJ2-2	CASSARQGATPGELFF
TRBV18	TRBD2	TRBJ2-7	CASSMTSGRYEQYF